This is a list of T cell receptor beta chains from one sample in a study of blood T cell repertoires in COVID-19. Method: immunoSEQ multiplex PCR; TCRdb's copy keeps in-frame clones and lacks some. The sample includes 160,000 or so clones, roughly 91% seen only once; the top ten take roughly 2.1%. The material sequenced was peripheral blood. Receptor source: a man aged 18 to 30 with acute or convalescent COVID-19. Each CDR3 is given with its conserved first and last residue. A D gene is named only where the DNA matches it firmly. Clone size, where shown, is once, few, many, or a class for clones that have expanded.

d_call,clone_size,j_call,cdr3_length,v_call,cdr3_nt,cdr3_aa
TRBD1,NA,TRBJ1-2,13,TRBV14,TGTGCCAGCAGCCAAAGGGGGCCTGATGGCTACACCTTC,CASSQRGPDGYTF
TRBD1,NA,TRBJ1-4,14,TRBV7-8,TGTGCCAGCAGCTTCGCGAACAGGGGTGAAAAACTGTTTTTT,CASSFANRGEKLFF
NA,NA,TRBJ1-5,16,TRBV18,TGTGCCAGCTCACCAATGGAGGGCTTAGGCGATCAGCCCCAGCATTTT,CASSPMEGLGDQPQHF
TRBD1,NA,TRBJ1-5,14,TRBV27,TGTGCCAACAAATCCGGGACAGGCAATCAGCCCCAGCATTTT,CANKSGTGNQPQHF
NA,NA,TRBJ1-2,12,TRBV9,TGTGCCAGCAACTCAATACCCTATGGCTACACCTTC,CASNSIPYGYTF
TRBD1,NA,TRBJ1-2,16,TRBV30,TGTGCCTGGAGTCACCGTCCCGGGACAGGGATCAGTGGCTACACCTTC,CAWSHRPGTGISGYTF
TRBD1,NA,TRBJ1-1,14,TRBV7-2,TGTGCCAGCAGCTCCCGACAGGGAACCACTGAAGCTTTCTTT,CASSSRQGTTEAFF
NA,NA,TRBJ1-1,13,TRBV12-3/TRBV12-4,TGTGCCAGCAGCACGGGACACAACACTGAAGCTTTCTTT,CASSTGHNTEAFF
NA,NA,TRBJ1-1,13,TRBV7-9,TGTGCCAGCAGCTTAGCGCTGACAGCTGAAGCTTTCTTT,CASSLALTAEAFF
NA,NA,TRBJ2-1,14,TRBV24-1,TGTGCCACCAGTGGATTCAGGGTTCCCAATGAGCAGTTCTTC,CATSGFRVPNEQFF
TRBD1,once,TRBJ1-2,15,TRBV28,TGTGCCAGCAGTCCACCCGTAAGGACAGGGGGTGGCTACACCTTC,CASSPPVRTGGGYTF
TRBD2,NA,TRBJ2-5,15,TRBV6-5,TGTGCCAGCAGTTACTCGACTAGCGGGGGAGAGACCCAGTACTTC,CASSYSTSGGETQYF
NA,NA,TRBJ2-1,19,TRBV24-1,TGTGCCACCAGTGAGTCGGGCGGGAAAAACCAGGGCTCCTACAATGAGCAGTTCTTC,CATSESGGKNQGSYNEQFF
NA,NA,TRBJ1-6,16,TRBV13,TGTGCCAGCAGCTCCGGGGGGAGCTCCTATAATTCACCCCTCCACTTT,CASSSGGSSYNSPLHF
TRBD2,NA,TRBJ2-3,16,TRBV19,TGTGCCAGTAGTAAGCGGGACGTATACTACACAGATACGCAGTATTTT,CASSKRDVYYTDTQYF
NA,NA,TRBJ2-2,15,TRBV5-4,TGTGCCAGCAGCTTCAGGGACTTGTCTCCCGGGGAGCTGTTTTTT,CASSFRDLSPGELFF
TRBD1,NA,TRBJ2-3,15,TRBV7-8,TGTGCCAGCACCCGGACAGGACTTAGCACAGATACGCAGTATTTT,CASTRTGLSTDTQYF
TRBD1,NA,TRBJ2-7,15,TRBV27,TGTGCCAGCAGCCCCGGACAGGGTAAGGCCTACGAGCAGTACTTC,CASSPGQGKAYEQYF
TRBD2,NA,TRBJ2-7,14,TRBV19,TGTGCCAGTAGTATAGAACTAGCGAGATACGAGCAGTACTTC,CASSIELARYEQYF
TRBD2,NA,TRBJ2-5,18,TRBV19,TGTGCCAGTAGTAAGGTGTCTAGCGGGGGTCCGTACCAAGAGACCCAGTACTTC,CASSKVSSGGPYQETQYF
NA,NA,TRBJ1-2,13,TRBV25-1,TGTGCCAGCAGCAAGGCGGCTAACTATGGCTACACCTTC,CASSKAANYGYTF
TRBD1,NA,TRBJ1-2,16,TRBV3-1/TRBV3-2,TGTGCCAGCAGCCCTCCGGGACAGGGTATTAACTATGGCTACACCTTC,CASSPPGQGINYGYTF
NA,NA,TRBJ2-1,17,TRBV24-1,TGTGCCACCAGTGATTCAGTACAGGGGGGGTCCTACAATGAGCAGTTCTTC,CATSDSVQGGSYNEQFF
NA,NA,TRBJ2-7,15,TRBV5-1,TGCGCCAGCAGCCCGGAGGGTAGGGTGGACTACGAGCAGTACTTC,CASSPEGRVDYEQYF
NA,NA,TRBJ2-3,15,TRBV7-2,TGTGCCAGCAGCTTAATTCATAGCAGCACAGATACGCAGTATTTT,CASSLIHSSTDTQYF
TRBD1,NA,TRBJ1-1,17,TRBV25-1,TGTGCCAGCAGTGACGCCGGGACAGGGAAGTTATTGGCTGAAGCTTTCTTT,CASSDAGTGKLLAEAFF
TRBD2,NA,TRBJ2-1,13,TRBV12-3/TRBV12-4,TGTGCCAGCACCGGGACTATCTACAATGAGCAGTTCTTC,CASTGTIYNEQFF
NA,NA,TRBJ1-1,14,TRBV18,TGTGCCAGCTCACCACCCTTCGTGAGCACTGAAGCTTTCTTT,CASSPPFVSTEAFF
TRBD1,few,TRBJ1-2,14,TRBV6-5,TGTGCCAGCATCCGGGACAGGGGAAACTATGGCTACACCTTC,CASIRDRGNYGYTF
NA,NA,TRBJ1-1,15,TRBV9,TGTGCCAGCAGCGTCGGGGTAAACCCGAACACTGAAGCTTTCTTT,CASSVGVNPNTEAFF
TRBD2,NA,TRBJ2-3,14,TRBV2,TGTGCCAGCAGTGTGGCGGGAGGGCCGGATACGCAGTATTTT,CASSVAGGPDTQYF
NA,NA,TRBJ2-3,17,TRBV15,TGTGCCACCAGCAGAGATTTCGGCGGGGGCCTTCGGGATACGCAGTATTTT,CATSRDFGGGLRDTQYF
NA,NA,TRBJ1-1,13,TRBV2,TGTGCCAGCAGCACGGAAGGGGTATCGGAAGCTTTCTTT,CASSTEGVSEAFF
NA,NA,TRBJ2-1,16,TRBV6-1,TGTGCCAGCAGTGAAGGGTACCCAGCGGCCTACAATGAGCAGTTCTTC,CASSEGYPAAYNEQFF
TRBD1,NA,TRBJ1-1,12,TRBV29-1,TGCAGCGGTGGACAGGGGGGAACTGAAGCTTTCTTT,CSGGQGGTEAFF
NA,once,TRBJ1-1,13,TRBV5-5,TGTGCCAGCAGCTTGGCCGGGAACACTGAAGCTTTCTTT,CASSLAGNTEAFF
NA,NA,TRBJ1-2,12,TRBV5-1,TGCGCCAGCAGCTTGGATCTCGGTGGCTACACCTTC,CASSLDLGGYTF
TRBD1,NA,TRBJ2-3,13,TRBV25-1,TGTGCCACCGCAGGGGGCGCGACAGATACGCAGTATTTT,CATAGGATDTQYF
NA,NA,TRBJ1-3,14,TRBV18,TGTGCCAGCTCACCACTAGCACACGGAAACACCATATATTTT,CASSPLAHGNTIYF
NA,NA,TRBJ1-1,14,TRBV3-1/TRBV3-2,TGTGCCAGCAGCCAAGCAGAATTGAACACTGAAGCTTTCTTT,CASSQAELNTEAFF
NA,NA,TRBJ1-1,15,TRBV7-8,TGTGCCAGCAGCCCCCCGGGCAGGCTGGAGGGTGAAGCTTTCTTT,CASSPPGRLEGEAFF
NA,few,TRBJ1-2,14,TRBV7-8,TGTGCCAGCAGCCCGGCGGGGGATAACTATGGCTACACCTTC,CASSPAGDNYGYTF
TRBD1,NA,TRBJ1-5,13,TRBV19,TGTGCCAGTAGAGACAGGGGCAATCAGCCCCAGCATTTT,CASRDRGNQPQHF
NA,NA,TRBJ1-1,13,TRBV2,TGTGCCAGCAGATCGGACAGCAACACTGAAGCTTTCTTT,CASRSDSNTEAFF
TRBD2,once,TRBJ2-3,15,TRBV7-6,TGTGCCAGCAGCTTAAGCGGGGCAGACACAGATACGCAGTATTTT,CASSLSGADTDTQYF
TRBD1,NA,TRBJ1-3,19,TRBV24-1,TGTGCCACCAGTGATTCCCCGACAGGGGGCTATCCAGGTGGAAACACCATATATTTT,CATSDSPTGGYPGGNTIYF
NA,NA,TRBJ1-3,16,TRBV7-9,TGTGCCAGCAGCTTCAACAGGCCGATGGGGGGAAACACCATATATTTT,CASSFNRPMGGNTIYF
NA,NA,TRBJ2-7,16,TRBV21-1,TGTGCCAGCAGCAAAGAGGCTGGACAGGTCTCCTACGAGCAGTACTTC,CASSKEAGQVSYEQYF
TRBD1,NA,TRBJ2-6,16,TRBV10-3,TGTGCCATCAGTGACTCGGACAGGGGTGGGGCCAACGTCCTGACTTTC,CAISDSDRGGANVLTF
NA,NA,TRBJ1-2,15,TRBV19,TGTGCCAGTAGTATAGTTGGAGGAGCGGTCTATGGCTACACCTTC,CASSIVGGAVYGYTF
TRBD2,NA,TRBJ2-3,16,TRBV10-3,TGTGCCATCAGTGAACACAGCGGGGGGGGCACAGATACGCAGTATTTT,CAISEHSGGGTDTQYF
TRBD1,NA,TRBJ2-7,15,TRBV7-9,TGTGCCAGCAGCTACTTTGACAGGGAGTCCTACGAGCAGTACTTC,CASSYFDRESYEQYF
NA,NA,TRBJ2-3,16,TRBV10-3,TGTGCCATCAGTGAAAACAGGGTATTTGGCACAGATACGCAGTATTTT,CAISENRVFGTDTQYF
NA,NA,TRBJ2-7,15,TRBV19,TGTGCCAGTAGTATAGACCGGGGTAGAGTCTACGAGCAGTACTTC,CASSIDRGRVYEQYF
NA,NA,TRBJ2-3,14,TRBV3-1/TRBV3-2,TGTGCCAGCAGCCTCCTTGGGCCTTTGGGTACGCAGTATTTT,CASSLLGPLGTQYF
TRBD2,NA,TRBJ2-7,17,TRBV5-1,TGCGCCAGCAGCCCCCCACGGGAGCGGGAGCTATCCTACGAGCAGTACTTC,CASSPPRERELSYEQYF
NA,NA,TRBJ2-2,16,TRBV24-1,TGTGCCACCAGTCAGGGCGGGACAGAAAACACCGGGGAGCTGTTTTTT,CATSQGGTENTGELFF
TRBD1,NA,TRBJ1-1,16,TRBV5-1,TGCGCCAGCAGCCGTACCCCGGGACAGGGTGGCACTGAAGCTTTCTTT,CASSRTPGQGGTEAFF
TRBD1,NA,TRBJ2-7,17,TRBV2,TGTGCCAGCAGAGTCGGACAGGTCGGTGTTCGGGTCTACGAGCAGTACTTC,CASRVGQVGVRVYEQYF